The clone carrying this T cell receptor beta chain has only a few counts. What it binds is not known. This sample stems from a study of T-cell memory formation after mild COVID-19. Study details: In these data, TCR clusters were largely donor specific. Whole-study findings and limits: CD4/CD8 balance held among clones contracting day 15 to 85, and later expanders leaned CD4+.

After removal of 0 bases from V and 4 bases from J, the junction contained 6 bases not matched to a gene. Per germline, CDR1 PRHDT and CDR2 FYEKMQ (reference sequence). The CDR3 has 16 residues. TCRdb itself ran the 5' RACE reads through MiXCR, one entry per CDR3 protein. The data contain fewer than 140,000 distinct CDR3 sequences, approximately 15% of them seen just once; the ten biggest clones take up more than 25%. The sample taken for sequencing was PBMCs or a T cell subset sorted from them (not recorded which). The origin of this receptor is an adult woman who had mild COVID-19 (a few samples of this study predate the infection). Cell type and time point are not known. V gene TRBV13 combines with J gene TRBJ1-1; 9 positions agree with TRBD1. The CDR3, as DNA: TGTGCCAGCAGCTTAGGCGTACAGGGGGCTGGCACTGAAGCTTTCTTT. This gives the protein CASSLGVQGAGTEAFF.